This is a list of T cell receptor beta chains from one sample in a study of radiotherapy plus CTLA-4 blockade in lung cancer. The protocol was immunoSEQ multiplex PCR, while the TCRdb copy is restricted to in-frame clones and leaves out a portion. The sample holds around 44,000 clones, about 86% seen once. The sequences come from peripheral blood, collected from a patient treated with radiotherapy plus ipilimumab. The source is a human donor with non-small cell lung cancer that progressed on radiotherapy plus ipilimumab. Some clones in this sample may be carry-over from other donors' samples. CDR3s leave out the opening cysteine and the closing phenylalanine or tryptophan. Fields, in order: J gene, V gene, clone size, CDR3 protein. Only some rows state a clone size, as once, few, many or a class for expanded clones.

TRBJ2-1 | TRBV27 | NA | ASRKTSGGHSYNEQF
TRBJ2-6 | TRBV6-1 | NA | ASSEALRGVRVNSGANVLT
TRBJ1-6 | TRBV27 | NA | ASSLSQGRNSPLH
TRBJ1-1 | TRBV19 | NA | ASSISGQAGPLEAF
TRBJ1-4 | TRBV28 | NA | ASSPPTGGNEKLF
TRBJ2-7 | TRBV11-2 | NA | ASSSIQGSDEQY
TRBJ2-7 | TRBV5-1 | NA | ASSLGQGEAYEQY
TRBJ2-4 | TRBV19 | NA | ASSTGQGRWEGKNIQY
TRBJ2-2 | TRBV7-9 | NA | ASSPVTSGRETGELF
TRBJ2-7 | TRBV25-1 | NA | ASSGETSGSYEQY
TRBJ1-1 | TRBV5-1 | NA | ASSLGTTNTEAF
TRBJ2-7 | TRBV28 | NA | ASSLRGVAKQY
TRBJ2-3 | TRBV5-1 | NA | ASSPSTGYTDTQY
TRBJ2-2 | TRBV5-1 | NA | ASSIGQGASGGELF
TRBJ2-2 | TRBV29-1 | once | SVPRGTGELF
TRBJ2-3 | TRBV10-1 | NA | ATRLVADVGTQY
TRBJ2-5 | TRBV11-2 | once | ASSPWTGLQETQY
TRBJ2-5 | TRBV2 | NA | ASSELTTQETQY
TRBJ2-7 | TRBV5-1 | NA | ASSLTRTAYEQY
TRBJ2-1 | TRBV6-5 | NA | ASSFRSDRGPNEQF
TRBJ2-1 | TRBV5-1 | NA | ASSLVRYNEQF
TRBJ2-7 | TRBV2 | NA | ASSEELSYEQY
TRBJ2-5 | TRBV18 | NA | ASSLTSGRAGETQY
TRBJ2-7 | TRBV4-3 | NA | ASSQEPGSSYEQY
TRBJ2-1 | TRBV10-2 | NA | ASSEPSGENNEQF
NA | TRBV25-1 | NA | ASSVGHEQY
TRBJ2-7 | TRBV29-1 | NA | SVEDQQGGHEQY
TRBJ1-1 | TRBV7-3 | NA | ASRLTGNTEAF
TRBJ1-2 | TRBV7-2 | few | ASSLGGDKGYT
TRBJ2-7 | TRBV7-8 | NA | ASSHRGANSYEQY
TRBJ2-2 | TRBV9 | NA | ASSGSQGVETGELF
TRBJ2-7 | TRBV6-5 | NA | ASSLGRATYEQY
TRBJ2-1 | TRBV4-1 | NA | ASSQDGTGWYNEQF
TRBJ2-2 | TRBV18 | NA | ASGQGNTGELF
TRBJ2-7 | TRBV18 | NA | ASSLPGQGFYEQY